This entry lists 4 T cell receptor beta chains sequenced from one sample in a study of blood T cells in healthy people across ages. PCR was performed a second time for about 7 to 12 cycles using a sample-barcoded 5' primer and a J-beta primer mix. From the 5' RACE reads, TCRdb called clonotypes with MiXCR, one entry per CDR3 protein. The sample includes around 580,000 distinct CDR3 sequences, roughly 48% of them seen just once. Sequencing input: blood. The receptors originated from a man older than 75 in good health.

In its sample, this clonotype was seen a few times. J is TRBJ2-6 and V is TRBV29-1; 8 nucleotides agree with TRBD2. The CDR3 sequence is 18 residues long. Germline V gives CDR1 SQVTM, CDR2 ANQGSEA. The J segment lost 0 bases and the V segment lost 6 bases, leaving 13 bases of the junction unmatched. As DNA, the CDR3 is TGCAGCGTCATATTACGCGGGACTAGGTACTCTGGGGCCAACGTCCTGACTTTC. It specifies CSVILRGTRYSGANVLTF.

This chain links TRBV7-2 with TRBJ2-1; 7 bases agree with TRBD2. CDR1 and CDR2 from the germline V gene are SGHTA and FQGNSA. J gave up 8 bases and V 1 base, and 5 bases lay outside the gene matches. The CDR3 spans 14 residues. CDR3 in DNA: TGTGCCAGCAGCTTAGAGGTTCGGGAGGATGAGCAGTTCTTC. This codes for CASSLEVREDEQFF.

This clonotype appeared a few times. This sequence joins TRBV27 and TRBJ1-2; TRBD1 is a possible D gene (5 bases). Germline-derived CDR1 and CDR2 are MNHEY and SMNVEV (reference sequence). This CDR3 comprises 15 residues. V gave up 2 bases and J gave up 3 bases, with 13 bases separating them. CDR3 residues: CASSLIGTGDYGYTF. Here the CDR3 DNA reads TGTGCCAGCAGTTTAATCGGGACGGGGGACTATGGCTACACCTTC.

This clonotype was seen only a few times. The rearrangement joins TRBV20-1 to TRBJ2-3, with 10 bases that match TRBD2. V was pared by 5 bases and J by 0 bases, with 8 bases of the junction left unmatched. The CDR3 length is 16 residues. Germline V gives CDR1 DFQATT, CDR2 SNEGSKA (reference sequence). CDR3 sequence: CSAPRTSGISTDTQYF. The CDR3 DNA is TGCAGTGCTCCACGGACTAGCGGTATAAGCACAGATACGCAGTATTTT.